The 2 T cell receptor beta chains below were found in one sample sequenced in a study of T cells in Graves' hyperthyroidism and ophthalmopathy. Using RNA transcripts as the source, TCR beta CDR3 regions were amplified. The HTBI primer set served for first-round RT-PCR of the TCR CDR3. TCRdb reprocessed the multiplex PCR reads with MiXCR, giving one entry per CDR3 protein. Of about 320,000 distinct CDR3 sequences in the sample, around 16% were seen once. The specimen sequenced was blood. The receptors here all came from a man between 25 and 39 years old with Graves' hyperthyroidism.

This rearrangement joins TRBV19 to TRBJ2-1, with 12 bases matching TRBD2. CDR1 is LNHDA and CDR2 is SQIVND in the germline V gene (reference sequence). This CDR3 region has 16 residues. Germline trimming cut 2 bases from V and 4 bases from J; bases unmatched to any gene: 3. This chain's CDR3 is CASSITGTSGYNEQFF. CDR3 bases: TGTGCCAGTAGTATAACCGGGACTAGCGGGTACAATGAGCAGTTCTTC. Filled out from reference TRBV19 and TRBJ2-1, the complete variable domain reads DGGITQSPKYLFRKEGQNVTLSCEQNLNHDAMYWYRQDPGQGLRLIYYSQIVNDFQKGDIAEGYSVSREKKESFPLTVTSAQKNPTAFYLCASSITGTSGYNEQFFGPGTRLTVL.

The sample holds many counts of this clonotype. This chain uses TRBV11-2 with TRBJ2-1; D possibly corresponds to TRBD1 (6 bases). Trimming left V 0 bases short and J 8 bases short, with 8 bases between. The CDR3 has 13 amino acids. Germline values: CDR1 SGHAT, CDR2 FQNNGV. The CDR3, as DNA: TGTGCCAGCAGCTTAGACAGGGGACATGAGCAGTTCTTC. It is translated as CASSLDRGHEQFF.